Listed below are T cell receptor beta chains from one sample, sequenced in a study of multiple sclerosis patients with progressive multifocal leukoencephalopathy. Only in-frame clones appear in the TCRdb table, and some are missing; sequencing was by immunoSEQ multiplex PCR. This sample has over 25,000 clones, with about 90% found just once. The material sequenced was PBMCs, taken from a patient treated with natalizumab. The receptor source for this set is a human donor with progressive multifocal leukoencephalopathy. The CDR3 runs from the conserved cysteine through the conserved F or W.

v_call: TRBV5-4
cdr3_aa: CASSQQGGNTIYF

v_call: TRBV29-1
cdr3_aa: CSVEGGLAVSYNEQFF

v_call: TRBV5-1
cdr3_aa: CASSLGASGVSYEQYF

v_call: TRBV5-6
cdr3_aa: CASSSGGDWYF

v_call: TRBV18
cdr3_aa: CASSRETQYF

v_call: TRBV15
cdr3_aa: CATSRDPTWAPHEQYF

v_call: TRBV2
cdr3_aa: CASRAWFNEQYF

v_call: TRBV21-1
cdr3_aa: CASSKGVQSLSSYEQYF

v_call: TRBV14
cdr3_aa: CASSQMVPGRSEKLFF

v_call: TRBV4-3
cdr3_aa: CASSQKIDTEAFF

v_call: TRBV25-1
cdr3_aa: CASSEGNYEQYF

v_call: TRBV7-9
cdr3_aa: CASSFQEANYGYTF

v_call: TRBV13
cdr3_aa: CASSLVKTGNEQFF

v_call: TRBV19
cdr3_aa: CASKTGASGELFF

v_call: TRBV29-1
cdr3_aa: CSADGTDTLLRYTF

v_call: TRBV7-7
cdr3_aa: CASSFSSRGGYEQYF

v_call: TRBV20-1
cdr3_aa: CSASASSEQFF

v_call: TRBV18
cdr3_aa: CASSPETVDNSPLHF

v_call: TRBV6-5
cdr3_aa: CASSSGVGPADTQYF

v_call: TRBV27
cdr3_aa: CASSLFRQGRGTEAFF

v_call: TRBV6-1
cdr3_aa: CARENRENTEALF

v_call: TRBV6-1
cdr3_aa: CASSVWVTREWGTYEQYF

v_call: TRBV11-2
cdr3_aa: CASSSSRLFYEQYF

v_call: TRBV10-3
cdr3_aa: CAISESVADSYEQYF

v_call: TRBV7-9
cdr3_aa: CASSPDNSGANVLTF

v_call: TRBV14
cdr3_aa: CASSEGLALGGNIQYF

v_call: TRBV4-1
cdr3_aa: CASSQASNSGNTIYF

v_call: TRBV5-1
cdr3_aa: CASGGKTTGELFF